This T cell receptor (beta chain) was captured by sequencing in a study of cytomegalovirus exposure and HLA in healthy donors. The primer mix had 60 Vbeta and 13 Jbeta primers. The protocol was immunoSEQ multiplex PCR, while the TCRdb copy is restricted to in-frame clones and leaves out a portion. The profile shows about 130,000 clones, approximately 72% of them singletons. Germline assignment: CDR1 SGHTA and CDR2 FQGNSA. This CDR3 comprises 14 residues. Trimming shortened V by 7 bases and J by 5 bases, and 17 bases separated the two germline ends. Sequencing was performed on PBMCs. This clonotype was sampled from a human donor in good health. V and J are TRBV7-2 and TRBJ2-5; the D gene is possibly TRBD1 (8 bases). The CDR3 nucleotides read TGTGCCAGCACCCCCGACAGGGGAGGGGAGACCCAGTACTTC. It yields the protein CASTPDRGGETQYF.